This T cell receptor beta chain was sequenced for a study of cytomegalovirus exposure and HLA in healthy donors. Trimming shortened V by 7 bases and J by 2 bases, and 13 bases separated the two germline ends. The length of the CDR3 is 14 residues. CDR1 is MDHEN, CDR2 SYDVKM, per germline. Study-wide points: In vitro data verified a few CMV-associated chains as specific for CMV antigens.

This clone was counted between two and nine times. The antigen remains unidentified. Both 60 Vbeta primers and 13 Jbeta primers went into the PCR. The assay was immunoSEQ multiplex PCR, and TCRdb's table has in-frame clones only and misses some. Of about 95,000 clones in the sample, 70% were seen once. The chain couples TRBV28 to TRBJ2-3; perhaps TRBD2 as D (5 bases). The specimen sequenced was PBMCs. This sequence was found in a woman aged 45 to 65 in good health and CMV-seropositive. The CDR3 coding sequence is TGTGCCAGCACAGGACTGGCCTACACAGATACGCAGTATTTT. Amino acid sequence: CASTGLAYTDTQYF. Based on the CDR3 plus reference TRBV28 and TRBJ2-3, the full variable domain is DVKVTQSSRYLVKRTGEKVFLECVQDMDHENMFWYRQDPGLGLRLIYFSYDVKMKEKGDIPEGYSVSREKKERFSLILESASTNQTSMYLCASTGLAYTDTQYFGPGTRLTVL.